These 10 T cell receptor beta chains came from one sample sequenced in a study of blood T cells in healthy people across ages. Combining a sample-barcoded 5' primer with a J-beta primer mix, a second PCR ran for roughly 6 to 12 cycles. TCRdb called the 5' RACE reads again in MiXCR, with one record for every CDR3 protein. The sample has about 730,000 distinct CDR3 sequences, 43% seen once. Sequencing used blood. The receptors were sampled from a woman aged 55-75 years in good health.

The chain's CDR3 is CASSLASGFGHYGYTF. Written as DNA, the CDR3 is TGTGCCAGCAGCTTAGCGTCAGGATTTGGTCACTATGGCTACACCTTC. V and J are TRBV7-6 and TRBJ1-2, with no clear D. V shed 0 bases and J shed 3 bases, with 14 bases lying between them. This CDR3 is 16 amino acids long. The germline V gene encodes CDR1 SGHVS and CDR2 FNYEAQ. The full variable domain, its missing parts supplied by reference TRBV7-6 and TRBJ1-2, is GAGVSQSPRYKVTKRGQDVALRCDPISGHVSLYWYRQALGQGPEFLTYFNYEAQQDKSGLPNDRFSAERPEGSISTLTIQRTEQRDSAMYRCASSLASGFGHYGYTFGSGTRLTVV.

The DNA of the CDR3 is TGCAGTGCTAAGACAGGGGGCCCCGAGACCCAGTACTTC. Translated, it gives CSAKTGGPETQYF. The chain recombines TRBV20-1 with TRBJ2-4, with 10 bases lining up with TRBD1. The DNA end favors TRBJ2-5, so the J call may be wrong. Germline values: CDR1 DFQATT, CDR2 SNEGSKA (reference sequence). The CDR3 runs to 13 residues.

This clonotype was recorded a few times. V gene TRBV27 combines with J gene TRBJ2-3; TRBD2 matches 11 bases. V lost 6 bases, J lost 5 bases, and 10 bases stayed unmatched. CDR1 is MNHEY and CDR2 is SMNVEV in the germline V gene (reference sequence). The CDR3 is 16 residues long. The CDR3 is CASSPYSSGGQDTQYF. CDR3 DNA sequence: TGTGCCAGCAGCCCTTACTCTAGCGGGGGGCAAGATACGCAGTATTTT.

This clonotype was seen more than once but under ten times. The V call is TRBV5-1, the J call TRBJ2-3; 9 bases fit TRBD2. The CDR3 sequence is 15 residues long. Germline lookup yields CDR1 SGHRS and CDR2 YFSETQ. V lost 1 base to trimming and J lost 7 bases; unmatched junction nucleotides: 7. The CDR3 nucleotides are TGCGCCAGCAGCTTGAGTAGCGGGGGCGGGAATACGCAGTATTTT. Translated: CASSLSSGGGNTQYF.

Only a few counts were recorded for this clonotype. This sequence joins TRBV10-3 and TRBJ1-1; TRBD1 aligns across 10 bases. V was pared by 5 bases and J by 5 bases, with 2 bases of the junction left unmatched. The CDR3 is 13 amino acids. Germline V gene data show CDR1 as ENHRY and CDR2 as SYGVKD. CDR3 DNA sequence: TGTGCCATCAGTAGGGGACAGGGGACTGAAGCTTTCTTT. It specifies CAISRGQGTEAFF.

The chain links TRBV25-1 to TRBJ1-1, with D hard to call. V was pared by 4 bases and J by 3 bases, with 9 bases between. Germline V gives CDR1 MGHDK, CDR2 SYGVNS. This CDR3 comprises 13 residues. The CDR3 loop reads CASSGALYTEAFF. CDR3 bases: TGTGCCAGCAGTGGAGCCTTATACACTGAAGCTTTCTTT.

The V and J genes are TRBV20-1 and TRBJ2-1, with D possibly being TRBD1 (5 bases). V gave up 2 bases and J gave up 1 base, with 12 bases separating them. Germline-derived CDR1 and CDR2 are DFQATT and SNEGSKA (reference sequence). The CDR3 is 15 residues long. The CDR3 nucleotides read TGCAGTGCTAGACAGGGCTTACCTTCCTACAATGAGCAGTTCTTC. Translated: CSARQGLPSYNEQFF.

This clonotype came up once. The DNA of the CDR3 is TGCAGCGCTCCGGGACAGGTAGTTTACACTGAAGCTTTCTTT. This translates into CSAPGQVVYTEAFF. The chain recombines TRBV20-1 with TRBJ1-1; 8 bases map to TRBD1. The CDR3 spans 14 residues. Germline V gene lookup returns CDR1 DFQATT and CDR2 SNEGSKA (reference sequence).

The rearrangement links TRBV20-1 to TRBJ1-4; 7 nucleotides line up with TRBD1. Per the germline V gene, CDR1 is DFQATT and CDR2 is SNEGSKA (reference sequence). V was pared by 1 base and J by 7 bases, with 6 bases of the junction left unmatched. CDR3 size: 14 residues. The CDR3 protein is CSARAGGYAEKLFF. The CDR3 bases are TGCAGTGCTAGAGCAGGGGGATACGCTGAAAAACTGTTTTTT.

The V gene is TRBV4-2, the J gene TRBJ2-5; 13 positions match TRBD2. Germline V CDR1 and CDR2: LGHNA, YNFKEQ. The CDR3 covers 18 residues. V was pared by 3 bases and J by 5 bases, with 12 bases of the junction left unmatched. DNA for the CDR3: TGTGCCAGCAGCCAGCCCCAAACTAGCGGGGGGGCTGGGGAGACCCAGTACTTC. Its translation is CASSQPQTSGGAGETQYF.